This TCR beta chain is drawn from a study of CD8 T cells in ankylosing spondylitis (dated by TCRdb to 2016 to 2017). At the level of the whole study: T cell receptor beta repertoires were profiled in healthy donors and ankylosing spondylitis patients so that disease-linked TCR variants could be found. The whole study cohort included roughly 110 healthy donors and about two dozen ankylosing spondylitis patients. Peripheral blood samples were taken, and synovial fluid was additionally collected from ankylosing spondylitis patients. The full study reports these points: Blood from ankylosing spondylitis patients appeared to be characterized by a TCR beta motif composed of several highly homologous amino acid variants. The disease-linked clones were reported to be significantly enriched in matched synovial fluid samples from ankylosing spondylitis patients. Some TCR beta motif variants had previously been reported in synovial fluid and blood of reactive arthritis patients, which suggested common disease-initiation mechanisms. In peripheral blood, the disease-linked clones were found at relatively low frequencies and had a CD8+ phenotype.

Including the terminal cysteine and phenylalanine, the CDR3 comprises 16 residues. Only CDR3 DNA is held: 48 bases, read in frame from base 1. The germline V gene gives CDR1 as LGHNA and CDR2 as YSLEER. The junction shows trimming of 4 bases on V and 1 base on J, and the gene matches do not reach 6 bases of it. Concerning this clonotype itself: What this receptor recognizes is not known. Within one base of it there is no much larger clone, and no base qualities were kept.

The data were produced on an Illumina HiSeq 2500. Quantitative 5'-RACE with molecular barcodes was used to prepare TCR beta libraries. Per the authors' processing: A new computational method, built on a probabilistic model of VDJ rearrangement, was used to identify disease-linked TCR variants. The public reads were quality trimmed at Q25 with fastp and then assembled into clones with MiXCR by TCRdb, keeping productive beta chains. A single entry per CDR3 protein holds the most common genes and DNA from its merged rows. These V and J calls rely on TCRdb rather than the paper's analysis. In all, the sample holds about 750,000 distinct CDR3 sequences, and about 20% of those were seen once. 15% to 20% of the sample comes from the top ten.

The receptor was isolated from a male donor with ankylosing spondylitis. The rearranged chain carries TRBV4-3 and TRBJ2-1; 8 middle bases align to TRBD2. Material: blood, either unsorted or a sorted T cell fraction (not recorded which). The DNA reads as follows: TGCGCCAGCAGCCCCATAGCGGGGACTTCCTACAATGAGCAGTTCTTC. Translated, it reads CASSPIAGTSYNEQFF.